One and the same sample provided the 30 T cell receptor beta chains below, sequenced in a study of T cells after yellow fever vaccination. TCRdb reprocessed the 5' RACE reads with MiXCR, giving one entry per CDR3 protein. Of 300,000 to 450,000 distinct CDR3 sequences in the sample, around 8.1% were seen once. This sample comprised PBMCs, obtained roughly seven weeks after the first yellow fever vaccination. The receptors were sampled from a man between 18 and 29 years old who received the YFV17D yellow fever vaccine.

This clonotype was seen at least ten times. The chain joins TRBV30 to TRBJ2-3; 10 bases are a match to TRBD2. The CDR3 contains 16 residues. V was pared by 2 bases and J by 3 bases, with 8 bases of the junction left unmatched. Germline lookup yields CDR1 GTSNPN and CDR2 SVGIG (reference sequence). CDR3 amino acids: CAWSRASGRVTDTQYF. The CDR3 nucleotides read TGTGCCTGGAGTAGGGCTAGCGGGAGAGTTACAGATACGCAGTATTTT.

This clonotype has just a few counts. The V call is TRBV6-2 or TRBV6-3, the J call TRBJ1-2, with 9 bases matching TRBD1. Germline V lookup: CDR1 MNHEY, CDR2 SVGEGT. With 3 bases clipped from V and 7 bases from J, the junction kept 12 bases outside the gene matches. CDR3 size: 16 residues. This chain's CDR3 is CASSYWTGQGNFGYTF. In nucleotides, the CDR3 is TGTGCCAGCAGTTATTGGACGGGACAGGGCAATTTTGGCTACACCTTC.

This clonotype was recorded a few times. The J gene is TRBJ1-2, the V gene TRBV24-1; no clear D gene. CDR1 is KGHDR, CDR2 SFDVKD, per germline. The ends were cut back, 7 bases at V and 4 bases at J, with 12 bases in the middle. The CDR3 contains 13 residues. The DNA for the CDR3 is TGTGCCACCAGCCGGGCGTCGGCCTATGGCTACACCTTC. It codes for CATSRASAYGYTF.

Only a few counts were recorded for this clonotype. The chain joins TRBV19 to TRBJ2-5, with D possibly TRBD2 on 6 matching bases. Germline lookup yields CDR1 LNHDA and CDR2 SQIVND (reference sequence). The CDR3 sequence is 16 residues long. V shed 10 bases and J shed 1 base, with 22 bases lying between them. The CDR3 region has the DNA TGTGCCACAAAGTCCAGGGACTCCTGGGCCCAAGAGACCCAGTACTTC. Its protein is CATKSRDSWAQETQYF. The complete variable domain, with remaining parts taken from reference TRBV19 and TRBJ2-5, reads DGGITQSPKYLFRKEGQNVTLSCEQNLNHDAMYWYRQDPGQGLRLIYYSQIVNDFQKGDIAEGYSVSREKKESFPLTVTSAQKNPTAFYLCATKSRDSWAQETQYFGPGTRLLVL.

The chain links TRBV7-3 to TRBJ2-1; no firm D call. Trimming took off 6 bases at V and 6 bases at J, with 27 bases between the two ends. Germline V gene lookup returns CDR1 SGHTA and CDR2 FQGTGA. The CDR3 contains 18 residues. DNA for the CDR3: TGTGCCAGCAGTCCTACTATGGGCGCTCCTCGTCTATCCAATGAGCAGTTCTTC. As protein: CASSPTMGAPRLSNEQFF. Supplemented by reference TRBV7-3 and TRBJ2-1, the full variable domain reads GAGVSQTPSNKVTEKGKYVELRCDPISGHTALYWYRQSLGQGPEFLIYFQGTGAADDSGLPNDRFFAVRPEGSVSTLKIQRTERGDSAVYLCASSPTMGAPRLSNEQFFGPGTRLTVL.

J is TRBJ2-1 and V is TRBV20-1; perhaps TRBD2 as D (5 bases). This CDR3 has 15 amino acids. Trimming cost V 8 bases and J 0 bases, with 17 bases left between them. Germline loops: CDR1 DFQATT, CDR2 SNEGSKA (reference sequence). The CDR3 here is CSPWAGESSYNEQFF. The CDR3 DNA reads as TGCAGTCCCTGGGCCGGGGAAAGCTCCTACAATGAGCAGTTCTTC.

This clonotype was picked up many times. The chain couples TRBV4-2 to TRBJ2-3; TRBD2 matches 15 bases. Germline V lookup: CDR1 LGHNA, CDR2 YNFKEQ. The CDR3 spans 16 residues. V gave up 1 base and J gave up 4 bases; unmatched junction bases: 0. The CDR3 loop is CASSQGTSGGADTQYF. The CDR3 DNA sequence: TGTGCCAGCAGCCAAGGGACTAGCGGGGGGGCAGATACGCAGTATTTT.

This clonotype was detected a few times. This sequence joins TRBV7-9 and TRBJ2-2; D not certain. Trimming cost V 7 bases and J 3 bases, with 6 bases left between them. CDR3 length equals 12 residues. CDR1 is SEHNR and CDR2 is FQNEAQ in the germline V gene (reference sequence). CDR3 in DNA: TGTGCCAGCACCCTGGACACCGGGGAGCTGTTTTTT. Its translation: CASTLDTGELFF.

This clonotype has just a few counts. This chain joins TRBV20-1 and TRBJ2-1; D unclear. V was cut by 5 bases and J by 5 bases, with 16 bases left in between. CDR3 length: 14 residues. Germline assignment: CDR1 DFQATT and CDR2 SNEGSKA (reference sequence). The CDR3 region is CSASDLGRNNEQFF. The DNA for the CDR3 is TGCAGTGCTTCCGACCTTGGACGCAACAATGAGCAGTTCTTC.

This clonotype turned up a few times. The gene calls are TRBV5-1 and TRBJ2-1, with 7 bases lining up with TRBD2. V lost 0 bases, J lost 6 bases, and 9 bases stayed unmatched. The CDR3 loop spans 16 amino acids. Germline CDR1 is SGHRS and CDR2 is YFSETQ. The CDR3 sequence is CASSLAGGWAINEQFF. Written as DNA, the CDR3 is TGCGCCAGCAGCTTGGCCGGGGGGTGGGCAATCAATGAGCAGTTCTTC.

Only a few counts were recorded for this clonotype. This chain joins TRBV7-2 and TRBJ1-4; perhaps TRBD1 as D (6 bases). The CDR3 runs 15 residues. V shed 5 bases and J shed 7 bases, with 17 bases lying between them. Germline values: CDR1 SGHTA, CDR2 FQGNSA. CDR3 nucleotides: TGTGCCAGCAGCCCTCAGTGGGGGGGCCGTGAAAAACTGTTTTTT. Translating it yields CASSPQWGGREKLFF.

This clonotype showed up many times. The chain uses TRBV6-1 and TRBJ2-1; 13 bases line up with TRBD2. Germline V gives CDR1 MNHNS, CDR2 SASEGT. The ends lost 4 bases at V and 3 bases at J; junction bases unmatched: 0. The length of the CDR3 is 15 residues. The CDR3 sequence: CASSGLAGGYNEQFF. CDR3 bases: TGTGCCAGCAGTGGACTAGCGGGGGGCTACAATGAGCAGTTCTTC.

The rearrangement uses TRBV6-1 and TRBJ2-3; 10 bases agree with TRBD2. The ends lost 6 bases at V and 0 bases at J; junction bases unmatched: 12. The germline V gene has CDR1 MNHNS and CDR2 SASEGT. CDR3 size: 18 residues. CDR3 DNA: TGTGCCAGCAGCCTAGACATTACTAGCGGGACGAGCACAGATACGCAGTATTTT. Translating it yields CASSLDITSGTSTDTQYF.

The V call is TRBV12-3 or TRBV12-4, the J call TRBJ2-4; 7 bases agree with TRBD1. V was clipped by 4 bases and J by 4 bases; unmatched bases: 4. The CDR3 runs to 14 residues. CDR3 in amino acids: CASSSGTDKNIQYF. Here the CDR3 DNA reads TGTGCCAGCAGTTCCGGGACAGATAAAAACATTCAGTACTTC.

This clonotype showed up many times. The J gene is TRBJ2-5, the V gene TRBV6-5, with D possibly being TRBD1 (6 bases). Trimming left V 2 bases short and J 4 bases short, with 20 bases between. There are 17 residues in the CDR3. The germline V gene has CDR1 MNHEY and CDR2 SVGAGI. The CDR3 coding sequence is TGTGCCAGCAGTTACGCGACAGGCGGACGGGTGGGAGAGACCCAGTACTTC. Residues: CASSYATGGRVGETQYF.

V usage is TRBV9 and J usage is TRBJ2-5; D remains ambiguous. Germline V gene lookup returns CDR1 SGDLS and CDR2 YYNGEE. The CDR3 is made up of 14 amino acids. V was cut by 0 bases and J by 1 base, with 7 bases left in between. CDR3 sequence: CASSVENSQETQYF. In DNA form, the CDR3 reads TGTGCCAGCAGCGTAGAAAACAGCCAAGAGACCCAGTACTTC.

This clonotype was counted at least ten times. DNA for the CDR3: TGCGCCAGCAGCTTGACCAGGAACACTGAAGCTTTCTTT. It yields the protein CASSLTRNTEAFF. V usage is TRBV5-1 and J usage is TRBJ1-1; no definite D call. V was clipped by 1 base and J by 1 base, with 5 bases between them. The germline gives CDR1 SGHRS, CDR2 YFSETQ. The CDR3 totals 13 residues.

V is TRBV20-1 and J is TRBJ1-2; no clear D. The CDR3 has 13 amino acids. V shed 2 bases and J shed 2 bases, with 9 bases lying between them. The germline V gene encodes CDR1 DFQATT and CDR2 SNEGSKA (reference sequence). The CDR3 DNA reads TGCAGTGCTAGACCTCCGACCAACTATGGCTACACCTTC. It is translated as CSARPPTNYGYTF.

This chain uses TRBV4-1 with TRBJ1-1, with D perhaps TRBD1 (5 bases). The CDR3 sequence is 12 residues long. Trimming took 3 bases from V and 4 from J, leaving 6 bases between them. The germline gives CDR1 MGHRA, CDR2 YSYEKL. This CDR3 reads CASSQGVTEAFF. Written as DNA, the CDR3 is TGCGCCAGCAGCCAGGGGGTCACTGAAGCTTTCTTT.

The chain employs TRBV6-4 and TRBJ2-7; 10 positions match TRBD2. There are 17 residues in the CDR3. The junction had 13 bases not matched to a gene; V was cut back by 4 bases and J by 4 bases. Germline-derived CDR1 and CDR2 are MRHNA and SNTAGT. CDR3 in amino acids: CASSGPPTSGDRYEQYV. The CDR3 nucleotides read TGTGCCAGCAGTGGCCCCCCAACTAGCGGGGACCGATACGAGCAGTACGTC.

There are a few counts of this clonotype. The V gene is TRBV4-3, the J gene TRBJ2-1; tentatively, D is TRBD2 (6 bases). Germline-derived CDR1 and CDR2 are LGHNA and YSLEER. The CDR3 length is 14 residues. Deletions cut 1 base from V and 6 bases from J, with 10 bases between. The CDR3: CASSQGWGVNEQFF. The CDR3 bases are TGCGCCAGCAGCCAAGGCTGGGGGGTCAATGAGCAGTTCTTC.

This clonotype showed up many times. V is TRBV9 and J is TRBJ2-7; a weak D match, TRBD2 (6 bases). Germline V CDR1 and CDR2: SGDLS, YYNGEE. The CDR3 is 15 amino acids. Trimming pared 0 bases from V and 5 bases from J, leaving 15 bases between. The CDR3 spells CASSVGGVLGDEQYF. In nucleotides, the CDR3 is TGTGCCAGCAGCGTAGGGGGGGTGCTAGGTGACGAGCAGTACTTC.

The genes are TRBV5-1 and TRBJ1-6, with D unresolved. Trimming cost V 4 bases and J 5 bases, with 10 bases left between them. CDR3 size: 14 residues. Germline lookup yields CDR1 SGHRS and CDR2 YFSETQ. The CDR3, as DNA: TGCGCCAGCAGCACGGGAGATCATAATTCACCCCTCCACTTT. Amino acids: CASSTGDHNSPLHF. Filled out from reference TRBV5-1 and TRBJ1-6, the complete variable domain reads KAGVTQTPRYLIKTRGQQVTLSCSPISGHRSVSWYQQTPGQGLQFLFEYFSETQRNKGNFPGRFSGRQFSNSRSEMNVSTLELGDSALYLCASSTGDHNSPLHFGNGTRLTVT.

There are a few counts of this clonotype. In DNA, the CDR3 is TGTGCCAGCAGCCAAGGTACCCGGGGGTTACAAGAGACCCAGTACTTC. This codes for CASSQGTRGLQETQYF. This chain connects TRBV4-2 to TRBJ2-5; D might be TRBD2 (6 bases). This CDR3 is 16 amino acids long. Trimming took 1 base from V and 2 from J, leaving 14 bases between them. CDR1 is LGHNA, CDR2 YNFKEQ, per germline.

This clonotype was detected only a few times. This chain joins TRBV24-1 and TRBJ2-2; the D gene is possibly TRBD1 (5 bases). Trimming removed 10 bases from V and 3 bases from J, with 26 bases in between. The CDR3 contains 18 residues. Germline V gene sequence: CDR1 KGHDR, CDR2 SFDVKD. The CDR3 spells CATSPSPRDVWDTGELFF. The CDR3 DNA sequence: TGTGCCACGTCCCCTTCCCCCAGGGATGTATGGGACACCGGGGAGCTGTTTTTT.

The rearrangement links TRBV4-3 to TRBJ1-1, with 8 bases that match TRBD1. V gave up 0 bases and J gave up 1 base; unmatched junction bases: 1. CDR1 and CDR2 from the germline V gene are LGHNA and YSLEER. The CDR3 covers 15 residues. CDR3 sequence (DNA): TGCGCCAGCAGCCAAGAAGGGACAGGGAACACTGAAGCTTTCTTT. Translating it yields CASSQEGTGNTEAFF.

This clonotype has ten or more counts. V and J are TRBV14 and TRBJ2-3; the D is unclear. The V end was cut by 6 bases, the J end by 6 bases, with 13 bases between. This CDR3 has 13 amino acids. The germline V gene has CDR1 SGHDN and CDR2 FVKESK. CDR3 region: CASRLTNDDTQYF. The CDR3 nucleotides are TGTGCCAGCAGGCTAACGAATGATGATACGCAGTATTTT.

The chain has TRBV11-2 and TRBJ2-1; either TRBD1 or TRBD2 may supply D (6 bases each). V was shortened by 0 bases and J by 7 bases, with 10 bases between the two germline ends. The CDR3 runs 14 residues. The germline V gene encodes CDR1 SGHAT and CDR2 FQNNGV. The CDR3 sequence is CASSLDRGQNEQFF. CDR3 sequence (DNA): TGTGCCAGCAGCTTAGATCGGGGGCAAAATGAGCAGTTCTTC.

A word on this clonotype: A read error may account for a junction end that differs from germline. V is TRBV20-1 and J is TRBJ1-2; a weak D match, TRBD1 (6 bases). CDR1 and CDR2 from the germline V gene are DFQATT and SNEGSKA (reference sequence). The CDR3 runs 16 residues. The CDR3 reads CCARDRSPGASYGYTF. CDR3 bases: TGCTGTGCTAGAGATCGGAGCCCAGGGGCTAGCTATGGCTACACCTTC.

This clonotype was seen more than once but under ten times. The chain has TRBV6-2 or TRBV6-3 and TRBJ1-1; 7 bases align to TRBD1. This CDR3 is built from 17 residues. With V trimmed by 6 bases and J by 2 bases, 15 bases remained unmatched. CDR1 MNHEY and CDR2 SVGEGT come from the germline V gene. The CDR3 reads CASRHRRNRGDNTEAFF. The DNA for the CDR3 is TGTGCCAGCAGACACCGCCGGAACAGGGGTGATAACACTGAAGCTTTCTTT.